The present entry profiles one T cell receptor (beta chain) with its context. Its antigen is unknown. The germline V gene encodes CDR1 SGHTA and CDR2 FQGNSA. CDR3 length: 14 residues. V was cut by 7 bases and J by 10 bases, with 17 bases left in between. Data came from immunoSEQ multiplex PCR; TCRdb stores just in-frame clones and leaves some out. The repertoire has about 160,000 clones, about four fifths of them found once; the top ten carry roughly 2%. The sample originates from a study of cytotoxic CD8 clonotypes in ibrutinib-treated CLL. Findings and limits, study-wide: A rise in clonality was seen at ibrutinib response, and a fall back toward baseline was seen at progression.

This receptor was obtained from a human donor with chronic lymphocytic leukemia. The gene calls are TRBV7-2 and TRBJ1-6; D perhaps matches TRBD1 (6 bases). The starting material was PBMCs, obtained after 12 months of ibrutinib treatment. The CDR3 is CASTASGAKSPLHF. The DNA for the CDR3 is TGTGCCAGCACCGCGTCGGGGGCAAAATCACCCCTCCACTTT.